What follows are 9 T cell receptor beta chains derived from one specimen sequenced in a study of T cells in Graves' hyperthyroidism and ophthalmopathy. Researchers amplified the TCR beta CDR3 regions from RNA transcripts. The study used the HTBI primer set for a first-round RT-PCR of the TCR CDR3. TCRdb re-called the multiplex PCR reads with MiXCR, one entry per CDR3 protein. The sample yields approximately 560,000 distinct CDR3 sequences, approximately 44% seen once. Sequencing input: peripheral blood or thyroid tissue (not recorded which). The receptors shown here come from a woman in her late teens or twenties with Graves' hyperthyroidism.

The CDR3 DNA is TGCGCCAGCAGTGGACAGGGGGCATCGGAGACCCAGTACTTC. Its translation: CASSGQGASETQYF. The chain joins TRBV10-2 to TRBJ2-5, with 10 bases fitting TRBD1. Losses at the gene ends were 4 bases for V and 5 bases for J; bases not matched to a gene: 4. CDR3 size: 14 residues. CDR1 and CDR2 (germline): WSHSY, SAAADI.

This chain uses TRBV9 with TRBJ1-1; D is unclear. Germline CDR1 is SGDLS and CDR2 is YYNGEE. Trimming cost V 3 bases and J 5 bases, with 17 bases left between them. The CDR3 runs 15 residues. CDR3 in DNA: TGTGCCAGCAGCGCAGCCGGACTTGCCACGACTGAAGCTTTCTTT. Protein: CASSAAGLATTEAFF.

The chain couples TRBV7-8 to TRBJ2-7; D not certain. The CDR3 extends over 14 amino acids. V was shortened by 2 bases and J by 2 bases, with 10 bases between the two germline ends. CDR1 is SGHVS, CDR2 FQNEAQ, per germline. CDR3 DNA sequence: TGTGCCAGCAGCTTATTCTCGGAAACCTACGAGCAGTACTTC. It codes for CASSLFSETYEQYF.

The rearrangement uses TRBV2 and TRBJ1-5; D remains ambiguous. Germline assignment: CDR1 SNHLY and CDR2 FYNNEI. V was pared by 6 bases and J by 7 bases, with 16 bases between. This CDR3 is 14 amino acids long. The CDR3 region has the DNA TGTGCCAGCAGGAATAACGGGATTCGGCAGCCCCAGCATTTT. Translation gives CASRNNGIRQPQHF.

This clonotype was seen at least ten times. The chain employs TRBV24-1 and TRBJ2-5, with D possibly TRBD2 on 5 matching bases. Germline V lookup: CDR1 KGHDR, CDR2 SFDVKD. The CDR3 loop spans 13 amino acids. Trimming took off 0 bases at V and 7 bases at J, with 8 bases between the two ends. The CDR3 DNA is TGTGCCACCAGTGATTTGGGCGGAGGGACCCAGTACTTC. Translation gives CATSDLGGGTQYF.

The CDR3 DNA reads TGCAGTGCTAGAGGAGAGGCGGGAGACCACGAGCATTTT. Encoded protein: CSARGEAGDHEHF. This chain links TRBV20-1 with TRBJ1-5; D not certain. Germline V gene sequence: CDR1 DFQATT, CDR2 SNEGSKA (reference sequence). The CDR3 runs 13 residues. Trimming cost V 1 base and J 14 bases, with 18 bases left between them.

This clonotype was detected many times. This chain uses TRBV9 with TRBJ2-7, with 8 positions matching TRBD1. The ends lost 6 bases at V and 6 bases at J; junction bases unmatched: 14. Looked up from germline, CDR1 is SGDLS and CDR2 is YYNGEE. The CDR3 totals 15 residues. Here the CDR3 reads CASTPVIGQGAEQYF. CDR3 DNA: TGTGCCAGCACCCCCGTAATTGGACAGGGCGCCGAGCAGTACTTC.

The V gene is TRBV15, the J gene TRBJ1-5, with TRBD1 matching over 10 bases. CDR3 size: 16 residues. Unmatched junction bases numbered 6, after V lost 0 bases and J lost 7 bases. Germline CDR1 reads LNHNV; CDR2 reads YYDKDF (reference sequence). The DNA for the CDR3 is TGTGCCACCAGCAGAGATCGAGGGGACAGGGGACAGCCCCAGCATTTT. The encoded protein is CATSRDRGDRGQPQHF.

This rearrangement joins TRBV9 to TRBJ2-7, with TRBD1 as a possible D gene (5 bases). V was cut by 0 bases and J by 0 bases, with 7 bases left in between. The CDR3 is made up of 14 amino acids. Germline V CDR1 and CDR2: SGDLS, YYNGEE. The CDR3 spells CASSVEDNSYEQYF. DNA of the CDR3: TGTGCCAGCAGCGTAGAGGACAACTCCTACGAGCAGTACTTC.